This T cell receptor beta chain was identified during a study of graft-versus-host responses after intestinal transplantation. Study-level information: Tacrolimus plus steroids were given to all recipients for approximately three years, preceded by anti-thymocyte globulin induction.

Findings and limits, study-wide: Peak circulating GvH clone levels were associated with early post-transplant HvG declines. Some patients had graft-donor T cell macrochimerism. In their allografts, the ratios of graft-versus-host to host-versus-graft T cell clones were high. Researchers found GvH clones in recipient marrow, and some showed up first in ileum or blood.

The CDR3 has 12 amino acids. V dropped 0 bases and J dropped 4 bases, with 1 base sitting between them. Germline loops: CDR1 SEHNR, CDR2 FQNEAQ (reference sequence). A remark on this clone: Its antigen is as yet unknown.

Profiling relied on immunoSEQ multiplex PCR, and the TCRdb table lists in-frame clones only, not all of them. The sample has around 110,000 clones, 85% to 95% seen once. The source is a human donor who was the organ donor for an intestinal transplant. The sample was unstimulated CD8+ T cells sorted from spleen or lymph node cells, taken before transplant. The chain combines TRBV7-9 with TRBJ2-1; D is ambiguous. The DNA for the CDR3 is TGTGCCAGCAGCTTAGCGTACAATGAGCAGTTCTTC. It is translated as CASSLAYNEQFF.